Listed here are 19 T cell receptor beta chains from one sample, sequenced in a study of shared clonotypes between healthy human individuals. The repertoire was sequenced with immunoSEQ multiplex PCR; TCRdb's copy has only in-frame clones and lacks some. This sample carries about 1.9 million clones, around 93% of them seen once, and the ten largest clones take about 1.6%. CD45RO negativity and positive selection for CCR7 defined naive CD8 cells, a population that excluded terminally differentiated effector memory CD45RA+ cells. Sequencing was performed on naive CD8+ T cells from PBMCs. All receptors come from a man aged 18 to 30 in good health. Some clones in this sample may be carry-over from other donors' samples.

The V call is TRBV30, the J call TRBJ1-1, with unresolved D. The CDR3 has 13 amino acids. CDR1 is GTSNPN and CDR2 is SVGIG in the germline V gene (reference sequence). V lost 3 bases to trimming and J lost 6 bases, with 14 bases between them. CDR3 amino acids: CAWRGPLPSEAFF. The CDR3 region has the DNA TGTGCCTGGAGAGGACCGCTCCCATCTGAAGCTTTCTTT.

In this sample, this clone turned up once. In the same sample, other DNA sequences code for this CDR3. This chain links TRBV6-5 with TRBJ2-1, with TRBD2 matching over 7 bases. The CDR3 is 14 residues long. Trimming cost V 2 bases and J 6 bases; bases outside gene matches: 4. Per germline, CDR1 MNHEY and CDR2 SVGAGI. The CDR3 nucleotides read TGTGCCAGCAGTTACAGGGAGGGCCCCAATGAGCAGTTCTTC. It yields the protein CASSYREGPNEQFF.

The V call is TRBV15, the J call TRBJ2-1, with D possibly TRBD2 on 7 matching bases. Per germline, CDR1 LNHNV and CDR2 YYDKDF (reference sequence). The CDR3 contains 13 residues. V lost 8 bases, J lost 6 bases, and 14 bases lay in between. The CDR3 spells CATRGARGNEQFF. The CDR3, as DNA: TGTGCCACCCGGGGGGCTAGGGGCAATGAGCAGTTCTTC.

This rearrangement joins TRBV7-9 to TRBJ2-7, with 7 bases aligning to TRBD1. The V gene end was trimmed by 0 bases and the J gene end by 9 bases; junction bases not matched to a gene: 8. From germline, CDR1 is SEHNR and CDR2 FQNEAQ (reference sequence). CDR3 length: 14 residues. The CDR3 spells CASSLARGGEVQYF. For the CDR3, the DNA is TGTGCCAGCAGCTTAGCACGAGGGGGCGAGGTGCAGTACTTC.

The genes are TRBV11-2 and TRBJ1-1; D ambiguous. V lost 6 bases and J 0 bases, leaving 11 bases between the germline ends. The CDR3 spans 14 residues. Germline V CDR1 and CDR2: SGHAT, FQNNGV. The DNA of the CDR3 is TGTGCCAGCAGAACGAGGACCGTGAACACTGAAGCTTTCTTT. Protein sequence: CASRTRTVNTEAFF.

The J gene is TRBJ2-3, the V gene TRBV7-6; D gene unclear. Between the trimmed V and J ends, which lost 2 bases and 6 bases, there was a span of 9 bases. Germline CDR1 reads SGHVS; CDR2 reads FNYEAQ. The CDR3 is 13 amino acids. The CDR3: CASSLLGSDTQYF. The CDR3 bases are TGTGCCAGCAGCTTATTGGGGTCGGATACGCAGTATTTT.

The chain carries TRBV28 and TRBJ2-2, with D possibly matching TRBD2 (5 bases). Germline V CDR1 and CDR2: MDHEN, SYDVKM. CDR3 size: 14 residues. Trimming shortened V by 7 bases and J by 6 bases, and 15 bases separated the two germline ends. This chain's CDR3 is CASTPPVRAGELFF. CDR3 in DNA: TGTGCCAGCACTCCCCCCGTGAGGGCCGGGGAGCTGTTTTTT.

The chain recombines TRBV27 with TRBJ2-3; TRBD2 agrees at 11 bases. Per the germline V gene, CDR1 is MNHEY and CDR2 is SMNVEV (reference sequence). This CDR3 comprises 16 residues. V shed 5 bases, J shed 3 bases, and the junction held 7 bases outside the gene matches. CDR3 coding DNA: TGTGCCAGCAGTGTGCTAGCGGGAGGAGGAACAGATACGCAGTATTTT. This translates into CASSVLAGGGTDTQYF.

The CDR3 sequence is CASSAISPPNTIYF. The CDR3 nucleotides read TGTGCCAGCAGCGCCATCTCCCCCCCAAACACCATATATTTT. This chain connects TRBV7-4 to TRBJ1-3; D is uncertain. The germline CDR1 and CDR2 sequences are SGHVT and SQSDAQ. CDR3 length: 14 residues. V lost 5 bases and J 6 bases, leaving 14 bases between the germline ends.

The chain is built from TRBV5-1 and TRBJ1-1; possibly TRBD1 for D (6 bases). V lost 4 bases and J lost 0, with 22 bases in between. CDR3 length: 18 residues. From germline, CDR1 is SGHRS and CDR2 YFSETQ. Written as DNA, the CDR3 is TGCGCCAGCAGCCGAAAGTCATATCAGGGGCCATTGAACACTGAAGCTTTCTTT. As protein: CASSRKSYQGPLNTEAFF.

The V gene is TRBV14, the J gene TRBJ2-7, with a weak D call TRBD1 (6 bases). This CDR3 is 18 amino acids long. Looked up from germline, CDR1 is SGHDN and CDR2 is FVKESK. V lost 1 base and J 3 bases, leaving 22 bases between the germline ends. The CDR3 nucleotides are TGTGCCAGCAGCCAAGCCTTTAACAGGGCCTCAACTGACTACGAGCAGTACTTC. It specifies CASSQAFNRASTDYEQYF.

The CDR3 bases are TGTGCCACCAGGGACTCGAGCTACGAGCAGTACTTC. Its protein is CATRDSSYEQYF. The V gene is TRBV5-4, the J gene TRBJ2-7; TRBD2 is a possible D gene (6 bases). The germline CDR1 and CDR2 sequences are SGHNT and YYREEE (reference sequence). There are 12 residues in the CDR3. V lost 9 bases, J lost 3 bases, and 13 bases lay in between.

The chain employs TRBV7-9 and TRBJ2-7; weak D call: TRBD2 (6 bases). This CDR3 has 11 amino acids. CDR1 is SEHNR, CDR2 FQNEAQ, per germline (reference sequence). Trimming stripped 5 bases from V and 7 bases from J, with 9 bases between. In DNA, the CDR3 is TGTGCCAGCAGCCCCGGGAGTGAGCAGTACTTC. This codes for CASSPGSEQYF.

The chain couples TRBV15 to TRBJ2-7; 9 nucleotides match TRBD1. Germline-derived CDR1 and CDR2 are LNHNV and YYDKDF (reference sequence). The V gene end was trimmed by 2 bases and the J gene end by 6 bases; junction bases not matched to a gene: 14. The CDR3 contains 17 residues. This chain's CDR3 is CATSRIPGTGPLGEQYF. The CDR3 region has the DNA TGTGCCACCAGCAGAATACCCGGGACAGGGCCTCTTGGCGAGCAGTACTTC.

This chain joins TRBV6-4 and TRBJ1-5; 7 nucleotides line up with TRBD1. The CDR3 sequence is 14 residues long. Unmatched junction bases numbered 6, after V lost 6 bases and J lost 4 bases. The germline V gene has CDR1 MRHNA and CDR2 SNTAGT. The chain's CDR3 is CASSATGRNQPQHF. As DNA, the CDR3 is TGTGCCAGCAGCGCGACAGGGAGAAATCAGCCCCAGCATTTT.

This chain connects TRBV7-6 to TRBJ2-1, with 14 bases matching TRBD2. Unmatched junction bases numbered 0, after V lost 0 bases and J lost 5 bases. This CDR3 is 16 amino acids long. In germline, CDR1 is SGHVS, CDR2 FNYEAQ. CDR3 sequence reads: CASSLATSGGDNEQFF. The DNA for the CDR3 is TGTGCCAGCAGCTTAGCGACTAGCGGGGGGGACAATGAGCAGTTCTTC.

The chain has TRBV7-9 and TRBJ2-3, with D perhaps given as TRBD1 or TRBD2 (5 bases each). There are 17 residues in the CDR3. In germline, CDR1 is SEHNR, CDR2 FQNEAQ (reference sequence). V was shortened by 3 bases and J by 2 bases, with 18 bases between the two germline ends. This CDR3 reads CASSLPLGRGDTDTQYF. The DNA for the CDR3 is TGTGCCAGCAGCTTGCCACTTGGGAGAGGGGACACAGATACGCAGTATTTT.

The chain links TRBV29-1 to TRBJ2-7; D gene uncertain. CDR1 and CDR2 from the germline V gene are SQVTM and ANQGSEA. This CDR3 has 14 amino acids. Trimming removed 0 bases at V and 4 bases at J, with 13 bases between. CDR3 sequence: CSVEDNDGPYEQYF. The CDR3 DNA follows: TGCAGCGTTGAAGATAACGACGGACCGTACGAGCAGTACTTC.

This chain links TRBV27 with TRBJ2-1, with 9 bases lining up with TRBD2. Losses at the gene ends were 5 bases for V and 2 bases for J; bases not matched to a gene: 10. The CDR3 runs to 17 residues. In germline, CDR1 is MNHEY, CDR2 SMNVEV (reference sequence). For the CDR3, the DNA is TGTGCCAGCAGTCCACTTTCGGGACTAGCAACCTACAATGAGCAGTTCTTC. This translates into CASSPLSGLATYNEQFF.